A selection of T cell receptor beta chains follows, all from one sample in a study of blood T cells in healthy people across ages. MiXCR, applied by TCRdb to the 5' RACE reads, yields one record per CDR3 protein. The data contain about 780,000 distinct CDR3 sequences, less than 60% of them singletons. The material sequenced was blood. These receptors were obtained from a man at least 80 years old in good health. The CDR3 runs from the conserved cysteine through the conserved F or W. D genes are given only for firm matches. A row's size may be missing; if present it is once, few, many or a size class.

V: TRBV2; size: NA; D: NA; J: TRBJ1-3; CDR3: CASRGGGRTASGNTIYF; DNA: TGTGCCAGCAGGGGGGGGGGCAGGACCGCCTCTGGAAACACCATATATTTT
V: TRBV7-2; size: many; D: NA; J: TRBJ2-7; CDR3: CASSSGRTSNYEQYF; DNA: TGTGCCAGCAGCTCCGGACGTACTTCGAACTACGAGCAGTACTTC
V: TRBV4-1; size: few; D: NA; J: TRBJ2-1; CDR3: CARKPRRHGSGDEQFF; DNA: TGCGCCAGAAAACCAAGAAGGCACGGGAGCGGTGATGAGCAGTTCTTC
V: TRBV5-6; size: NA; D: TRBD1; J: TRBJ2-1; CDR3: CASSWGQGRAYNEQFF; DNA: TGTGCCAGCAGCTGGGGACAGGGGCGCGCCTACAATGAGCAGTTCTTC
V: TRBV12-5; size: once; D: NA; J: TRBJ1-5; CDR3: CASGLVGKMGNQPQHF; DNA: TGTGCTAGTGGTTTGGTGGGGAAAATGGGCAATCAGCCCCAGCATTTT
V: TRBV28; size: NA; D: TRBD2; J: TRBJ2-1; CDR3: CASISPTSGSLLGQFF; DNA: TGTGCCAGCATCAGCCCAACTAGCGGGAGTCTGCTGGGTCAGTTCTTC
V: TRBV9; size: NA; D: TRBD2; J: TRBJ2-1; CDR3: CASSIGPGLGREQFF; DNA: TGTGCCAGCAGCATTGGACCGGGACTAGGACGGGAGCAGTTCTTC
V: TRBV4-3; size: once; D: NA; J: TRBJ1-6; CDR3: CASSQVGSGNSPLHF; DNA: TGCGCCAGCAGCCAAGTCGGGTCTGGGAATTCACCCCTCCACTTT
V: TRBV20-1; size: NA; D: TRBD2; J: TRBJ2-5; CDR3: CSASLPGLARETQYF; DNA: TGCAGTGCCTCCCTTCCGGGACTAGCGAGGGAGACCCAGTACTTC
V: TRBV3-1; size: NA; D: NA; J: TRBJ2-7; CDR3: CASSQERDFSYEQYF; DNA: TGTGCCAGCAGCCAAGAAAGGGACTTCTCCTACGAGCAGTACTTC
V: TRBV7-2; size: NA; D: TRBD1; J: TRBJ2-1; CDR3: CASSLRPSGQGSHEQFF; DNA: TGTGCCAGCAGCCTAAGACCCTCGGGACAGGGTAGCCATGAGCAGTTCTTC
V: TRBV7-2; size: few; D: TRBD1; J: TRBJ2-7; CDR3: CASSPRTGFEYEQYF; DNA: TGTGCCAGCAGCCCTCGGACAGGGTTCGAGTACGAGCAGTACTTC
V: TRBV29-1; size: NA; D: NA; J: TRBJ2-7; CDR3: CSVVGVGYEQYF; DNA: TGCAGCGTTGTTGGGGTCGGCTACGAGCAGTACTTC
V: TRBV12-3/TRBV12-4; size: NA; D: NA; J: TRBJ1-2; CDR3: CASSSPPGTYGYTF; DNA: TGTGCCAGCAGTTCCCCGCCAGGGACCTATGGCTACACCTTC
V: TRBV6-2/TRBV6-3; size: NA; D: NA; J: TRBJ2-1; CDR3: CASSYSSANSGQFF; DNA: TGTGCCAGCAGTTACTCGAGTGCCAACAGTGGGCAGTTCTTC
V: TRBV6-6; size: NA; D: TRBD1; J: TRBJ1-5; CDR3: CASRIQGANQPQHF; DNA: TGTGCCAGCAGGATTCAGGGGGCTAATCAGCCCCAGCATTTT
V: TRBV29-1; size: many; D: TRBD1; J: TRBJ2-5; CDR3: CSVEDPGGETQYF; DNA: TGCAGCGTTGAAGATCCAGGGGGAGAGACCCAGTACTTC
V: TRBV6-5; size: few; D: NA; J: TRBJ1-5; CDR3: CASSSTGPAGNQPQHF; DNA: TGTGCCAGCAGTTCCACGGGCCCCGCGGGAAATCAGCCCCAGCATTTT
V: TRBV14; size: NA; D: TRBD1; J: TRBJ1-6; CDR3: CASSQAGTVNSPLHF; DNA: TGTGCCAGCAGCCAAGCCGGGACAGTTAATTCACCCCTCCACTTT
V: TRBV6-6; size: once; D: NA; J: TRBJ1-2; CDR3: CASRAEYSRHSRDYTF; DNA: TGTGCCAGCAGGGCCGAATACTCACGACACTCCCGTGACTACACCTTC
V: TRBV7-2; size: NA; D: NA; J: TRBJ2-7; CDR3: CASSLVFRDYEQYF; DNA: TGTGCCAGCAGCTTAGTGTTCAGGGACTACGAGCAGTACTTC
V: TRBV27; size: NA; D: TRBD1; J: TRBJ1-2; CDR3: CASSVGGQGLTYTF; DNA: TGTGCCAGCAGTGTGGGGGGACAGGGTTTAACCTACACCTTC
V: TRBV9; size: many; D: NA; J: TRBJ2-7; CDR3: CASSVGAQQNAYEQYF; DNA: TGTGCCAGCAGCGTAGGGGCCCAACAGAACGCCTACGAGCAGTACTTC
V: TRBV12-3/TRBV12-4; size: few; D: NA; J: TRBJ1-1; CDR3: CASSFKGANTEAFF; DNA: TGTGCCAGCAGTTTTAAAGGGGCCAACACTGAAGCTTTCTTT
V: TRBV12-3/TRBV12-4; size: NA; D: NA; J: TRBJ1-5; CDR3: CASSLSKGLGNQPQHF; DNA: TGTGCCAGCAGTTTAAGTAAGGGGCTGGGCAATCAGCCCCAGCATTTT
V: TRBV7-2; size: few; D: NA; J: TRBJ2-5; CDR3: CASSSRVLETQYF; DNA: TGTGCCAGCAGCTCCAGGGTTTTGGAGACCCAGTACTTC
V: TRBV20-1; size: NA; D: NA; J: TRBJ2-1; CDR3: CSAYKPSSYNEQFF; DNA: TGCAGTGCTTATAAACCGAGCTCCTACAATGAGCAGTTCTTC
V: TRBV7-9; size: NA; D: NA; J: TRBJ2-5; CDR3: CASSPLGQNQETQYF; DNA: TGTGCCAGCAGCCCCCTTGGACAGAACCAAGAGACCCAGTACTTC
V: TRBV10-3; size: NA; D: NA; J: TRBJ2-1; CDR3: CAISGRGGYNEQFF; DNA: TGTGCCATCTCAGGCAGGGGGGGCTACAATGAGCAGTTCTTC
V: TRBV18; size: few; D: NA; J: TRBJ2-6; CDR3: CASSPPMLGEANVLTF; DNA: TGTGCCAGCTCACCACCTATGTTAGGGGAGGCCAACGTCCTGACTTTC
V: TRBV4-3; size: few; D: NA; J: TRBJ2-3; CDR3: CASSQEAGADTQYF; DNA: TGCGCCAGCAGCCAAGAGGCCGGAGCAGATACGCAGTATTTT
V: TRBV15; size: few; D: TRBD1; J: TRBJ2-3; CDR3: CATSIFGQGTDTQYF; DNA: TGTGCCACCAGCATATTTGGACAGGGAACAGATACGCAGTATTTT
V: TRBV7-2; size: NA; D: TRBD2; J: TRBJ2-7; CDR3: CASSLVGREDIYNEQYF; DNA: TGTGCCAGCAGCTTAGTAGGGCGGGAGGACATCTACAATGAGCAGTACTTC
V: TRBV3-1; size: NA; D: TRBD2; J: TRBJ2-2; CDR3: CASSTGLAGVGELFF; DNA: TGTGCCAGCAGCACGGGACTAGCGGGAGTTGGGGAGCTGTTTTTT
V: TRBV29-1; size: NA; D: TRBD2; J: TRBJ2-5; CDR3: CSVTTGLAEIKQYF; DNA: TGCAGCGTCACCACGGGACTAGCGGAAATAAAGCAGTACTTC
V: TRBV7-6; size: few; D: TRBD1; J: TRBJ1-1; CDR3: CASSLVGTGVTEAFF; DNA: TGTGCCAGCAGCTTAGTGGGGACAGGGGTCACTGAAGCTTTCTTT
V: TRBV20-1; size: few; D: TRBD1; J: TRBJ2-3; CDR3: CSARETGERGTQYF; DNA: TGCAGTGCTAGGGAGACAGGGGAGAGGGGTACGCAGTATTTT
V: TRBV6-2/TRBV6-3; size: NA; D: NA; J: TRBJ2-7; CDR3: CASSYDQGVPYEQYF; DNA: TGTGCCAGCAGTTACGACCAAGGGGTTCCGTACGAGCAGTACTTC
V: TRBV7-2; size: few; D: NA; J: TRBJ2-7; CDR3: CASSGDRVPYEQYF; DNA: TGTGCCAGCAGCGGGGACCGCGTCCCTTACGAGCAGTACTTC
V: TRBV5-5; size: NA; D: TRBD1; J: TRBJ2-3; CDR3: CASTPTGLRTDTQYF; DNA: TGTGCCAGCACCCCGACAGGGTTGCGGACAGATACGCAGTATTTT
V: TRBV18; size: NA; D: NA; J: TRBJ1-2; CDR3: CASSPQQDYGYTF; DNA: TGTGCCAGCTCACCACAACAGGACTATGGCTACACCTTC
V: TRBV7-9; size: few; D: NA; J: TRBJ1-2; CDR3: CASSLVGQGGYTF; DNA: TGTGCCAGCAGCTTAGTAGGCCAGGGCGGCTACACCTTC
V: TRBV9; size: NA; D: NA; J: TRBJ2-3; CDR3: CASSFSVAYPDTQYF; DNA: TGTGCCAGCAGTTTCTCGGTGGCGTACCCAGATACGCAGTATTTT
V: TRBV11-1; size: few; D: TRBD2; J: TRBJ2-1; CDR3: CASSLRGGSSYNEQFF; DNA: TGTGCCAGCAGCTTACGGGGGGGGTCCTCCTACAATGAGCAGTTCTTC
V: TRBV7-2; size: NA; D: TRBD2; J: TRBJ2-3; CDR3: CASSLAGPSDTQYF; DNA: TGTGCCAGCAGCCTAGCGGGACCGTCAGATACGCAGTATTTT
V: TRBV29-1; size: NA; D: TRBD1; J: TRBJ2-4; CDR3: CSVGVQGAKNIQYF; DNA: TGCAGCGTTGGAGTACAGGGGGCCAAAAACATTCAGTACTTC
V: TRBV16; size: few; D: NA; J: TRBJ2-7; CDR3: CASSPIVPIYEQYF; DNA: TGTGCCAGCAGCCCAATAGTCCCGATCTACGAGCAGTACTTC
V: TRBV9; size: many; D: NA; J: TRBJ1-2; CDR3: CASSVAEGLNGYTF; DNA: TGTGCCAGCAGCGTAGCGGAAGGGCTTAATGGCTACACCTTC
V: TRBV29-1; size: NA; D: TRBD2; J: TRBJ2-7; CDR3: CSVVLAGLEQYF; DNA: TGCAGCGTTGTCCTAGCGGGATTGGAGCAGTACTTC
V: TRBV15; size: few; D: NA; J: TRBJ2-5; CDR3: CATNGHTQETQYF; DNA: TGTGCCACCAACGGGCACACCCAAGAGACCCAGTACTTC
V: TRBV20-1; size: few; D: TRBD2; J: TRBJ2-1; CDR3: CSARDSTKLAGGVNPGEQFF; DNA: TGCAGTGCTAGAGATTCGACTAAACTAGCGGGTGGGGTCAATCCGGGTGAGCAGTTCTTC
V: TRBV28; size: NA; D: TRBD1; J: TRBJ1-2; CDR3: CASSFNRGVYGYTF; DNA: TGTGCCAGCAGTTTTAACAGGGGGGTCTATGGCTACACCTTC
V: TRBV6-6; size: once; D: NA; J: TRBJ1-3; CDR3: CASTTGGTIYF; DNA: TGTGCCAGCACCACCGGAGGCACCATATATTTT